This T cell receptor (beta chain) appears in the sequencing data of a study of blood T cell repertoires in COVID-19. About the research overall: Samples taken during acute and convalescent COVID-19 were collected in the United States, Italy and Spain.

This clone was recorded only once. Original data processing: Quantification of nucleated cells was approximated via reference gene primer amplification. Measured with immunoSEQ multiplex PCR; TCRdb has only the in-frame clones, and not every one. That table furnishes V, J and clone size, whereas the DNA furnished D and trimming. The profile shows over 350,000 clones, nearly 90% of them singletons. The V gene's germline CDR1 is SGDLS and CDR2 YYNGEE. CDR3 length: 14 residues. V gave up 2 bases and J gave up 5 bases; unmatched junction bases: 7. The source is a woman between 18 and 29 years old with acute COVID-19. Sequencing was done on a sample of PBMCs or T cells enriched from blood (not recorded which). V gene TRBV9 combines with J gene TRBJ2-7; 7 bases match TRBD1. The CDR3 here is CASSVTGTANEQYF. Here the CDR3 DNA reads TGTGCCAGCAGCGTCACCGGGACAGCTAACGAGCAGTACTTC.